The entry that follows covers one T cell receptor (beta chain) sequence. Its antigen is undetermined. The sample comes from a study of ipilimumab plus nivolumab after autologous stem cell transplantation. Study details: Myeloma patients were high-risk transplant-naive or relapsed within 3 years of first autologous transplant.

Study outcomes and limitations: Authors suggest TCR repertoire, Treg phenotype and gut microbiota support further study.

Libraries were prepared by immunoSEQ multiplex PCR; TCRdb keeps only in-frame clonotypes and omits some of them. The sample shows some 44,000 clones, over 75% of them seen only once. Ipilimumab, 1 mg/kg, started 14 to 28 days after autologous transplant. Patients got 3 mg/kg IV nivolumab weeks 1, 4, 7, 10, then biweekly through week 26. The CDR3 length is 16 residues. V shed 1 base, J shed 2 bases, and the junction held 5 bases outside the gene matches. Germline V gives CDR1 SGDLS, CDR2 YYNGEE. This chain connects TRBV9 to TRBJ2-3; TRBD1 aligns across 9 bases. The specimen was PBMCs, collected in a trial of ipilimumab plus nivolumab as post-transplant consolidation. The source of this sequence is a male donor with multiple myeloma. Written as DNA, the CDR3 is TGTGCCAGCAGCGTAACTGGGACAGGGTCCACAGATACGCAGTATTTT. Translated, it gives CASSVTGTGSTDTQYF.